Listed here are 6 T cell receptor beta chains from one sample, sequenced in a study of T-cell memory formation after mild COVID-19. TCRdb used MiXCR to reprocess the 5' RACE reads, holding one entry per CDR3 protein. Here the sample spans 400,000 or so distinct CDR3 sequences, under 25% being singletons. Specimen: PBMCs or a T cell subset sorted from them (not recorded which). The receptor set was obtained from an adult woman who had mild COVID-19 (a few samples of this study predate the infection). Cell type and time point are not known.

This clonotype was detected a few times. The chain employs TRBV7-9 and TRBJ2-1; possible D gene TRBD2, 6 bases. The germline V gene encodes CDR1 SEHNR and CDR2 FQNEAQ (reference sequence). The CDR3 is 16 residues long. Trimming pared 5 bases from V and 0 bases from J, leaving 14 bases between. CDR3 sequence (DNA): TGTGCCAGCAGCCATCGGGACTCGCCCTCCTACAATGAGCAGTTCTTC. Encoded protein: CASSHRDSPSYNEQFF. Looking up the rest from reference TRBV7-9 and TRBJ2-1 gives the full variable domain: DTGVSQNPRHKITKRGQNVTFRCDPISEHNRLYWYRQTLGQGPEFLTYFQNEAQLEKSRLLSDRFSAERPKGSFSTLEIQRTEQGDSAMYLCASSHRDSPSYNEQFFGPGTRLTVL.

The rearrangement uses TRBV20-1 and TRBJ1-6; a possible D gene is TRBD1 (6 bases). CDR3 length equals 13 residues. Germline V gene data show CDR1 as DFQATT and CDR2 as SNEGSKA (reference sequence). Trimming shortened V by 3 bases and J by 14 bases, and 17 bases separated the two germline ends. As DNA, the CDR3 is TGCAGTGCTAGTCGGGGGGCTGCGGTTGCCCTCCACTTT. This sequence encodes CSASRGAAVALHF.

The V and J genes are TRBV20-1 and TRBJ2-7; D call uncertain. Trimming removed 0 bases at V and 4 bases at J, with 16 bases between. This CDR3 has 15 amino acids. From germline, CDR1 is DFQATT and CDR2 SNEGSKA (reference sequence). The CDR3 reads CSARDPSSDGYEQYF. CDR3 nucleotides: TGCAGTGCTAGAGATCCCTCTTCGGACGGATACGAGCAGTACTTC.

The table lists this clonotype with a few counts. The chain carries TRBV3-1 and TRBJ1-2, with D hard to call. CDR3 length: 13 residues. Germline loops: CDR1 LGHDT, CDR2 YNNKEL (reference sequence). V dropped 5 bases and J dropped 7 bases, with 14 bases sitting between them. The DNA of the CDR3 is TGTGCCAGCAGCTTAGAAACGGTCATTGGCTACACCTTC. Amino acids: CASSLETVIGYTF.

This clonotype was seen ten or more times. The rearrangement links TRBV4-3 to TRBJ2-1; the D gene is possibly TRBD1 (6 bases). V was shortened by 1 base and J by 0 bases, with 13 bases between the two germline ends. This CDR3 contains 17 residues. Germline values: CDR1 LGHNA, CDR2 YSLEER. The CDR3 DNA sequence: TGCGCCAGCAGCCAAGGCATCGGACAGCGCTCCTACAATGAGCAGTTCTTC. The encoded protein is CASSQGIGQRSYNEQFF.

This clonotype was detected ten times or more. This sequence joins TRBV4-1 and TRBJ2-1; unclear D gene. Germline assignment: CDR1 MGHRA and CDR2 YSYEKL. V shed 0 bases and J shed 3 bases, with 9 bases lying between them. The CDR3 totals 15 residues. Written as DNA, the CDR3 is TGCGCCAGCAGCCAAGAGTCGGACCTCTACAATGAGCAGTTCTTC. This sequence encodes CASSQESDLYNEQFF.